The T cell receptor beta chain under discussion was sequenced for a study of Graves' ophthalmopathy and Graves' hyperthyroidism (dated by TCRdb to the late 2010s). A note on the overall study: Peripheral blood was collected at initial diagnosis, prior to any treatment. TCR beta repertoire signatures were used to distinguish Graves' ophthalmopathy from Graves' hyperthyroidism and to predict progression to ophthalmopathy. In total, some 140 blood samples were TCR-sequenced: fewer than 50 ophthalmopathy, around 75 hyperthyroidism and some 17 hyperthyroidism-to-ophthalmopathy patients. To explore V-J signatures that separate ophthalmopathy from hyperthyroidism, a discovery set of about 100 patients was enrolled, consisting of approximately 44 with ophthalmopathy and 57 with stable hyperthyroidism. An independent validation cohort comprised 18 hyperthyroidism patients and 15 to 17 patients who later progressed from hyperthyroidism to ophthalmopathy. T-cell repertoires of thyroid tissue and blood were compared in more than five hyperthyroidism patients. Following sampling, methimazole starting at 30 mg daily was administered to hyperthyroidism patients, and high-dose intravenous methylprednisolone was administered to ophthalmopathy patients.

CDR1 is given as LNHDA and CDR2 as SQIVND, both from the germline V gene (reference sequence). From cysteine to phenylalanine, the CDR3 is 14 amino acids long. Only the CDR3 DNA is retained, 42 bases long and in frame from the first base. V loses 6 bases of germline sequence and J loses 0 bases, and the interval between the two ends is 12 bases. General study outcomes and caveats: Sample size was not predetermined statistically, and investigators were not blinded to group allocation. Most expanded thyroid clonotypes with a frequency above 0.001 also appeared in blood, which suggests that blood repertoires may reflect the immune response in the thyroid. The 13-signature model separated ophthalmopathy from stable hyperthyroidism with about 86% sensitivity and just under 84% specificity in cross-validation, and 80%/75% in the test set. In validation, the model predicted ophthalmopathy progression with 55% to 71% sensitivity and around 72% specificity; fewer than 15 predicted patients were CT-confirmed with GO in a median of 6.5 months.

This clonotype was seen at least ten times. The antigen this receptor binds is unknown. No clone much larger than this one lies a single base away; base qualities are absent. The ophthalmopathy patients had moderately to severely active disease, with a Clinical Activity Score of 3 or higher, a NOSPECS grade of 4 or higher, and a disease duration of less than 3 months. Patients with other autoimmune diseases, uncontrolled infections, pregnancy or lactation were excluded from the study. Clinical symptoms, serum thyroxine, TRAb, thyroid ultrasound and orbital computed tomography formed the basis of the diagnosis. Ficoll-Paque density gradient centrifugation was used to isolate PBMCs from 9.5 to 10 ml of fresh peripheral blood. Trizol reagent was used to extract the total RNA, and its quality was then checked on an Agilent 2100 Bioanalyzer. For repertoire sequencing, TCR beta CDR3 regions were amplified from RNA transcripts. The first round was an RT-PCR using HTBI primers with the Qiagen OneStep RT-PCR kit, and this first round was followed by a second-round multiplex PCR, then size selection and purification. Libraries were sequenced on an Illumina HiSeq2000 using paired-end 100 bp reads. The study's own analysis went as follows. SOAPnuke was used to process the reads, removing any read that contained adapters or uncalled bases, had a mean Phred below 15, or lacked an exact match to the constant primer or identifier. COPE v1.2.5 was used to merge the high-quality paired reads. Clonotypes were defined as unique nucleotide sequences and were aligned to IMGT TRB V, D and J references using MiTCR v1.1. The analysis was limited to V-J combinations with a frequency above 0.0001, which together covered about 99% of the repertoires. For each V-J combination, a TCR clonal expansion and chaos score was defined as the ratio of F50 clonal expansion to chaos observed in the TCRdist matrix. Welch's t-statistics and random forest were used to reduce features to about 13 V-J combinations, which were fed into a naive Bayes classifier. Thyroid-blood repertoire similarity was quantified with the Morisita-Horn index. TCRdb took the public reads, trimmed them with fastp at Q25, ran MiXCR for clone calling and kept in-frame beta chains. Rows with one shared CDR3 protein collapse into an entry with the most common genes and DNA. The authors' filters were not applied to this entry. In this sample the table shows about 740,000 distinct CDR3 sequences, 40% of which occur a single time. The ten largest clones add up to 44% of the sample.

The source material was peripheral blood. The chain was built from TRBV19 and TRBJ2-7; the D region possibly corresponds to TRBD2 (5 bases align). The TCR sequence derives from an adult man with Graves' ophthalmopathy. The nucleotides read TGTGCCAGTAGCCCAGCGGCCGTCTCCTACGAGCAGTACTTC. It translates as CASSPAAVSYEQYF.